The subject of this entry is one T cell receptor beta chain. The antigen is not known. This record belongs to a study of T cells after yellow fever vaccination. Study outcomes and limitations: Peaking on day 5 versus 15, the secondary response was faster but weaker. Clones from primary vaccination mostly reappeared after the booster (about 97% CD4, just over 85% CD8).

The CDR3 runs to 15 residues. V lost 3 bases, J lost 8 bases, and 9 bases stayed unmatched. Germline-derived CDR1 and CDR2 are SNHLY and FYNNEI. As TCR cDNA was made by 5'RACE template switching, a universal primer site and UMIs were added. TCRdb called the 5' RACE reads again in MiXCR, with one record for every CDR3 protein. This table has around 600,000 distinct CDR3 sequences, more than 9% appearing once. The specimen was PBMCs, collected on the day of the yellow fever booster vaccination. The chain recombines TRBV2 with TRBJ2-1, with TRBD2 matching over 8 bases. The clonotype was recovered from a man aged 25 to 45 who received the YFV17D yellow fever vaccine. The DNA of the CDR3 is TGTGCCAGCAGTGATGGGAATAGCGGGGTCGATGAGCAGTTCTTC. Amino acids: CASSDGNSGVDEQFF.